This TCR beta chain was observed in a study of shared clonotypes between healthy human individuals. Study-wide background: CD4 naive and CD4 memory each took three plates per donor, while CD8 naive took two and CD8 memory one.

Trimming took off 1 base at V and 0 bases at J, with 4 bases between the two ends. This CDR3 contains 15 residues. From germline, CDR1 is MNHNS and CDR2 SASEGT. Measured with immunoSEQ multiplex PCR; TCRdb has only the in-frame clones, and not every one. The sample lists 110,000 or so clones; roughly two thirds were seen once. This sequence originates from a woman between 25 and 40 years old in good health. Sequencing used memory CD8+ T cells sorted from blood. Sample subset: CD45RO+ cells pooled with CCR7-negative TemRA cells. The genes are TRBV6-1 and TRBJ2-6; D is unresolved. The CDR3 reads CASSEVSSGANVLTF. In DNA form, the CDR3 reads TGTGCCAGCAGTGAAGTATCCTCTGGGGCCAACGTCCTGACTTTC.